The rows below give T cell receptor beta chains drawn from one sample of a study of shared T cell receptors in the human thymus. Produced via immunoSEQ multiplex PCR; TCRdb's table is partial and in-frame only. Among over 450,000 clones listed, 75% to 85% were seen once. In addition, the sample was reused for a study of human thymus T cells.

The sample consisted of thymocytes. These receptors all stem from a boy under two years old with a congenital heart defect. CDR3s include the opening cysteine and the closing phenylalanine or tryptophan. Fields, in order: J gene, V gene, CDR3 protein.

TRBJ2-2	TRBV11-3	CASSLGVWAGGEDTGELFF
TRBJ2-1	TRBV19	CASSTATGNEQFF
TRBJ2-7	TRBV11-2	CASSLGYAGGYDEQYF
TRBJ2-7	TRBV7-9	CASSPRTGGDEQYF
TRBJ1-4	TRBV11-2	CASSSPGGDRGNEKLFF
TRBJ2-1	TRBV5-1	CASSPGPGSYNEQFF
TRBJ2-2	TRBV19	CASLDRGGTGELFF
TRBJ1-4	TRBV6-1	CASSEAAKHGGPNEKLFF
TRBJ2-5	TRBV9	CASSATDRAGETQYF
TRBJ2-7	TRBV4-1	CASSQEGPGGAYEQYF
TRBJ2-7	TRBV4-3	CASSQESLADPYEQYF
TRBJ2-3	TRBV5-1	CASSLGLAGDTDTQYF
TRBJ1-2	TRBV27	CASRRLGQYYGYTF
TRBJ1-3	TRBV7-3	CASSPGSWGDTIYF
TRBJ2-1	TRBV25-1	CASSPTSGRAHEQFF
TRBJ1-4	TRBV15	CATSKAPYPNEKLFF
TRBJ1-4	TRBV19	CASSINPRGMFF
TRBJ2-7	TRBV13	CASSLAPLMIAVTPNEQYF
TRBJ2-7	TRBV5-5	CASSLRLESYEQYF
TRBJ2-5	TRBV11-2	CASSLDRRQETQYF
TRBJ2-3	TRBV4-2	CASSQDPKRERRGRDTQYF
TRBJ1-1	TRBV5-6	CASSQRQGLGTEAFF
TRBJ2-1	TRBV4-3	CASSQDRGTASYNEQFF
TRBJ2-7	TRBV28	CASMLQAGTYEQYF
TRBJ2-7	TRBV15	CATSRGGREVVHEQYF
TRBJ2-7	TRBV5-8	CASPLTGTGDEQYF
TRBJ2-5	TRBV18	CASSPRIAEDEETQYF
TRBJ2-5	TRBV29-1	CSLRLTGPQETQYF
TRBJ1-1	TRBV5-4	CASTRWRGGTEAFF
TRBJ2-5	TRBV27	CASSFAQAQTQYF
TRBJ1-5	TRBV23-1	CASSHYRGYQPQHF
TRBJ2-1	TRBV4-2	CASSQDNASVYNEQFF
TRBJ2-7	TRBV5-8	CASSHAGLAIGEQYF
TRBJ1-1	TRBV30	CAWDPRDGGPKVQRAFF
TRBJ2-7	TRBV6-1	CAHQDRPYEQYF
TRBJ2-7	TRBV2	CASARGDF
TRBJ2-7	TRBV7-9	CASSLIIPPSYEQYF
TRBJ2-7	TRBV28	CASTPQLAHYEQYF
TRBJ2-3	TRBV7-2	CASSLLPSTDTQYF
TRBJ1-4	TRBV2	CASSEFPVTNEKLFF
TRBJ2-7	TRBV4-3	CASSQEHRGYYEQYF
TRBJ2-7	TRBV19	CASSKQVSYEQYF
TRBJ2-2	TRBV4-2	CASSNEGLGNTGELFF
TRBJ2-2	TRBV11-2	CASSPLLRGHRSTGELFF
TRBJ2-7	TRBV6-5	CASSNLAGVHYEQYF
TRBJ2-2	TRBV12-5	CASGLVGLTDRDKGGDTGELFF
TRBJ2-1	TRBV4-2	CASSQDNTGTAYNEQFF
TRBJ2-5	TRBV29-1	CSVEAGETQYF
TRBJ2-4	TRBV14	CASSQGLVATTVTTPIAKNIQYF
TRBJ2-7	TRBV11-2	CASSFPTGTGGYEQYF